Given below is one T cell receptor beta chain in context. This CDR3 is 13 amino acids long. The V gene's germline CDR1 is MNHEY and CDR2 SVGEGT. Trimming removed 7 bases from V and 11 bases from J, with 18 bases in between. This sample was taken from a study of CD8 T cells in Susac syndrome. About the study: Patients with Susac syndrome had blood drawn and were at that point therapy-naive, on corticosteroids, or on intravenous immunoglobulin alone.

It was with random hexamers that roughly 0.45 to 1 ug RNA was reverse transcribed. With immunoSEQ multiplex PCR, TCR beta CDR3 was amplified across 54 Vbeta and 13 Jbeta. TCRdb redid the calling of the immunoSEQ multiplex PCR reads with MiXCR, one entry per CDR3 protein. The sample contains about 94,000 distinct CDR3 sequences, roughly 94% of which appear only once. Negative isolation was used for CD8+ and CD4+ T cells, and FACS enrichment was applied to TEMRA cells. Sequencing input: CD4+ T cells from PBMCs. The sequence was collected from a human donor with Susac syndrome. The chain links TRBV6-2 or TRBV6-3 to TRBJ2-1; weak D call: TRBD2 (5 bases). The chain's CDR3 is CASTNNRDGKQFF. CDR3 in DNA: TGTGCCAGCACCAACAATCGAGACGGGAAGCAGTTCTTC.